This T cell receptor beta chain was documented in a study of blood T cell repertoires in COVID-19 (dated by TCRdb to 2018 to 2021). Some background on the complete study: Collaborator samples came from the United States, Italy and Spain and covered acute and convalescent phases of COVID-19. Samples were obtained from the ongoing ImmuneRACE study (first 160 participants) and from 950 to 1,500 subjects provided by 6 global collaborators. A freely available public database, intended as a resource for researchers studying the immune response to SARS-CoV-2, is where the repertoires were released. A de-identified subject ID, COVID-19 status, age in years and sex were almost always included in the sample metadata. Subjects who had been exposed to COVID-19, were actively infected with it, or had recovered from it provided the deeply sampled blood TCRbeta repertoires that made up the dataset. The material from the prospective study consisted of cDNA or gDNA derived from T cells, B-cell-depleted T cells, or PBMCs. Where HLA class I and class II types were available, the types were taken from metadata supplied by the sample provider, not from assay-based typing. General findings and caveats noted by the study authors: Clinical and demographic metadata were provided uncurated, with the amount varying by source and participant.

TCRbeta CDR3 regions were amplified from genomic DNA using the immunoSEQ Assay, a bias-controlled multiplex PCR. Per the source publication's procedure: The number of nucleated cells in each sample was estimated by amplification of reference gene primers within the assay. To quantify the absolute abundance of each unique TCRbeta CDR3 rearrangement, sequence reads were collapsed and filtered. For each sample, productive Simpson clonality was calculated by taking the square root of Simpson's diversity index across productive rearrangements. TCRdb re-hosts the immuneACCESS table, in-frame sequences only. Its copies lack some clones; in the studies checked, an unresolved V gene accounts for under half of them, and the cause for the rest is not known. V, J and clone size are those of that table, while D and trimming were read from the DNA. The sample table holds 200,000 or so clones, of which under 90% were seen once. The leading ten clones occupy roughly 4.8% of the sample.

In the prospective study, participants were about 18 to 90 years old, resided in about two dozen geographic areas of the United States, and were enrolled through a virtual design. Cohort assignment in the prospective study relied on participant-reported clinical history from a screening survey and a study questionnaire. Exposed participants had been in contact, within 2 weeks of entering the study, with a person who had a PCR-confirmed or clinician-diagnosed case of COVID-19. Each participant in the prospective study had whole blood, serum and a nasopharyngeal or oropharyngeal swab collected by mobile phlebotomists. Participants in the prospective study had the option to provide additional blood draws and questionnaires over a roughly two-month period. Prospective study blood samples were shipped either frozen or at room temperature before DNA extraction. CDR1 and CDR2 (SNHLY, FYNNEI) derive from the germline V gene. Compared with germline, V lacks 6 bases and J lacks 8 bases; bases without a gene match: 8. The CDR3 holds 14 amino acids from the cysteine to the phenylalanine. Only CDR3 DNA is held: 42 bases, read in frame from base 1.

Comments on this clone: Its antigen target is currently unknown. One base away there is no much larger clone; base qualities are not given.

The chain employs TRBV2 and TRBJ1-4, with 8 bases in between that match TRBD1. This TCR was sampled from a woman between 50 and 59 years old who had been exposed to COVID-19. Sequenced material: PBMCs or T cells enriched from blood (not recorded which). The bases are TGTGCCAGCAGGAGGCTGGACAGGGAAGAAAAACTGTTTTTT. The encoded protein is CASRRLDREEKLFF.